A single sample gave rise to the 12 T cell receptor beta chains below, sequenced in a study of CD8 T cells in ankylosing spondylitis. TCRdb reprocessed the 5' RACE reads via MiXCR and lists one record per CDR3 protein. Of about 540,000 distinct CDR3 sequences listed, roughly an eighth are singletons. Overall study results and limits: Among TCR beta sequences, a motif of several highly homologous variants appeared characteristic of ankylosing spondylitis blood.

For these receptors, no antigen is known. The specimen sequenced was blood, either unsorted or a sorted T cell fraction (not recorded which). The receptor source for this set is a male donor with ankylosing spondylitis.

This clonotype was seen a handful of times. CDR3 loop: CASRRGDSDYEQYF. Written as DNA, the CDR3 is TGTGCCAGCCGACGAGGAGATAGTGACTACGAGCAGTACTTC. The genes are TRBV7-9 and TRBJ2-7, with D unresolved. With 8 bases removed from V and 3 bases from J, the gap between germline ends came to 17 bases. Germline CDR1 SEHNR, CDR2 FQNEAQ (reference sequence). The CDR3 has 14 residues.

The chain uses TRBV25-1 and TRBJ1-1, with D maybe TRBD1 (6 bases). The CDR3 is 14 residues long. V lost 4 bases and J 11 bases, leaving 20 bases between the germline ends. CDR1 and CDR2 (germline): MGHDK, SYGVNS. CDR3 loop: CASSAKWTVDGAFF. The CDR3 nucleotides are TGTGCCAGCAGTGCCAAATGGACAGTTGACGGGGCTTTCTTT.

This clonotype has only a few counts. The chain has TRBV3-1 and TRBJ2-3, with D tentatively TRBD2 (6 bases). Germline assignment: CDR1 LGHDT and CDR2 YNNKEL (reference sequence). There are 16 residues in the CDR3. V gave up 4 bases and J gave up 3 bases, with 17 bases separating them. Here the CDR3 reads CASSRRGAGWTDTQYF. CDR3 coding DNA: TGTGCCAGCAGCCGACGAGGGGCGGGATGGACAGATACGCAGTATTTT.

The table lists this clonotype with a few counts. DNA of the CDR3: TGTGCCAGCAGCGCTAGACAGTACAATGAGCAGTTCTTC. This encodes CASSARQYNEQFF. The gene calls are TRBV11-2 and TRBJ2-1, with a weak D call TRBD1 (5 bases). This CDR3 has 13 residues. The germline V and J ends were trimmed by 5 bases and 4 bases, with 9 bases remaining between them. From germline, CDR1 is SGHAT and CDR2 FQNNGV.

The V and J genes are TRBV6-1 and TRBJ1-5, with no clear D. Germline-derived CDR1 and CDR2 are MNHNS and SASEGT. Trimming removed 6 bases at V and 0 bases at J, with 12 bases between. The CDR3 extends over 15 amino acids. CDR3 residues: CASSPSIYSNQPQHF. Written as DNA, the CDR3 is TGTGCCAGCAGCCCCTCCATCTATAGCAATCAGCCCCAGCATTTT.

This clonotype was detected only a few times. This chain uses TRBV9 with TRBJ2-1, with TRBD2 matching 10 bases. Germline V gives CDR1 SGDLS, CDR2 YYNGEE. The CDR3 is 17 amino acids. The J segment lost 7 bases and the V segment lost 3 bases, leaving 13 bases of the junction unmatched. In DNA form, the CDR3 reads TGTGCCAGCAGCGGACTGGGAGCGGGAGGGCCAAGAAATGAGCAGTTCTTC. This sequence encodes CASSGLGAGGPRNEQFF.

This clonotype was counted a few times. The chain recombines TRBV5-1 with TRBJ2-7, with 9 bases lining up with TRBD2. Germline V lookup: CDR1 SGHRS, CDR2 YFSETQ. The CDR3 runs 14 residues. V lost 3 bases to trimming and J lost 3 bases; unmatched junction nucleotides: 4. The CDR3 is CASSSISGSYEQYF. The CDR3 nucleotides read TGCGCCAGCAGCTCGATTAGCGGGAGCTACGAGCAGTACTTC.

This clonotype was found a few times. The rearrangement links TRBV2 to TRBJ1-5; TRBD1 is a possible D gene (5 bases). The germline V and J ends were trimmed by 8 bases and 0 bases, with 11 bases remaining between them. The CDR3 covers 14 residues. The germline V gene has CDR1 SNHLY and CDR2 FYNNEI. The CDR3 nucleotides are TGTGCCAGCGGGCAGGGATATAGCAATCAGCCCCAGCATTTT. It specifies CASGQGYSNQPQHF.

This clonotype was found a few times. The gene calls are TRBV28 and TRBJ1-4; 7 nucleotides agree with TRBD1. Trimming took 4 bases from V and 4 from J; bases not matched to a gene: 6. The CDR3 extends over 15 amino acids. Germline lookup yields CDR1 MDHEN and CDR2 SYDVKM. The CDR3 region has the DNA TGTGCCAGCAGTTCTCAGGGGGGTTATAATGAAAAACTGTTTTTT. As protein: CASSSQGGYNEKLFF.

This chain uses TRBV10-3 with TRBJ1-1, with D hard to call. This CDR3 is 13 amino acids long. V lost 0 bases and J 4 bases, leaving 6 bases between the germline ends. The germline V gene encodes CDR1 ENHRY and CDR2 SYGVKD. This chain's CDR3 is CAISESSGTEAFF. The CDR3, as DNA: TGTGCCATCAGTGAGTCCTCGGGCACTGAAGCTTTCTTT.

The J gene is TRBJ2-7, the V gene TRBV5-6; TRBD1 agrees at 10 bases. The CDR3 consists of 16 residues. Trimming took 4 bases from V and 1 from J; bases not matched to a gene: 8. Looked up from germline, CDR1 is SGHDT and CDR2 is YYEEEE. CDR3: CASSTTDRGRSYEQYV. The CDR3 DNA follows: TGTGCCAGCAGCACTACCGACAGGGGGCGTTCCTACGAGCAGTACGTC.

The chain employs TRBV4-1 and TRBJ2-3; a possible D gene is TRBD2 (5 bases). V was cut by 1 base and J by 5 bases, with 7 bases left in between. Germline V lookup: CDR1 MGHRA, CDR2 YSYEKL. The CDR3 has 13 residues. The CDR3 DNA is TGCGCCAGCAGCCAAGGGGCGGGAGATACGCAGTATTTT. This codes for CASSQGAGDTQYF.